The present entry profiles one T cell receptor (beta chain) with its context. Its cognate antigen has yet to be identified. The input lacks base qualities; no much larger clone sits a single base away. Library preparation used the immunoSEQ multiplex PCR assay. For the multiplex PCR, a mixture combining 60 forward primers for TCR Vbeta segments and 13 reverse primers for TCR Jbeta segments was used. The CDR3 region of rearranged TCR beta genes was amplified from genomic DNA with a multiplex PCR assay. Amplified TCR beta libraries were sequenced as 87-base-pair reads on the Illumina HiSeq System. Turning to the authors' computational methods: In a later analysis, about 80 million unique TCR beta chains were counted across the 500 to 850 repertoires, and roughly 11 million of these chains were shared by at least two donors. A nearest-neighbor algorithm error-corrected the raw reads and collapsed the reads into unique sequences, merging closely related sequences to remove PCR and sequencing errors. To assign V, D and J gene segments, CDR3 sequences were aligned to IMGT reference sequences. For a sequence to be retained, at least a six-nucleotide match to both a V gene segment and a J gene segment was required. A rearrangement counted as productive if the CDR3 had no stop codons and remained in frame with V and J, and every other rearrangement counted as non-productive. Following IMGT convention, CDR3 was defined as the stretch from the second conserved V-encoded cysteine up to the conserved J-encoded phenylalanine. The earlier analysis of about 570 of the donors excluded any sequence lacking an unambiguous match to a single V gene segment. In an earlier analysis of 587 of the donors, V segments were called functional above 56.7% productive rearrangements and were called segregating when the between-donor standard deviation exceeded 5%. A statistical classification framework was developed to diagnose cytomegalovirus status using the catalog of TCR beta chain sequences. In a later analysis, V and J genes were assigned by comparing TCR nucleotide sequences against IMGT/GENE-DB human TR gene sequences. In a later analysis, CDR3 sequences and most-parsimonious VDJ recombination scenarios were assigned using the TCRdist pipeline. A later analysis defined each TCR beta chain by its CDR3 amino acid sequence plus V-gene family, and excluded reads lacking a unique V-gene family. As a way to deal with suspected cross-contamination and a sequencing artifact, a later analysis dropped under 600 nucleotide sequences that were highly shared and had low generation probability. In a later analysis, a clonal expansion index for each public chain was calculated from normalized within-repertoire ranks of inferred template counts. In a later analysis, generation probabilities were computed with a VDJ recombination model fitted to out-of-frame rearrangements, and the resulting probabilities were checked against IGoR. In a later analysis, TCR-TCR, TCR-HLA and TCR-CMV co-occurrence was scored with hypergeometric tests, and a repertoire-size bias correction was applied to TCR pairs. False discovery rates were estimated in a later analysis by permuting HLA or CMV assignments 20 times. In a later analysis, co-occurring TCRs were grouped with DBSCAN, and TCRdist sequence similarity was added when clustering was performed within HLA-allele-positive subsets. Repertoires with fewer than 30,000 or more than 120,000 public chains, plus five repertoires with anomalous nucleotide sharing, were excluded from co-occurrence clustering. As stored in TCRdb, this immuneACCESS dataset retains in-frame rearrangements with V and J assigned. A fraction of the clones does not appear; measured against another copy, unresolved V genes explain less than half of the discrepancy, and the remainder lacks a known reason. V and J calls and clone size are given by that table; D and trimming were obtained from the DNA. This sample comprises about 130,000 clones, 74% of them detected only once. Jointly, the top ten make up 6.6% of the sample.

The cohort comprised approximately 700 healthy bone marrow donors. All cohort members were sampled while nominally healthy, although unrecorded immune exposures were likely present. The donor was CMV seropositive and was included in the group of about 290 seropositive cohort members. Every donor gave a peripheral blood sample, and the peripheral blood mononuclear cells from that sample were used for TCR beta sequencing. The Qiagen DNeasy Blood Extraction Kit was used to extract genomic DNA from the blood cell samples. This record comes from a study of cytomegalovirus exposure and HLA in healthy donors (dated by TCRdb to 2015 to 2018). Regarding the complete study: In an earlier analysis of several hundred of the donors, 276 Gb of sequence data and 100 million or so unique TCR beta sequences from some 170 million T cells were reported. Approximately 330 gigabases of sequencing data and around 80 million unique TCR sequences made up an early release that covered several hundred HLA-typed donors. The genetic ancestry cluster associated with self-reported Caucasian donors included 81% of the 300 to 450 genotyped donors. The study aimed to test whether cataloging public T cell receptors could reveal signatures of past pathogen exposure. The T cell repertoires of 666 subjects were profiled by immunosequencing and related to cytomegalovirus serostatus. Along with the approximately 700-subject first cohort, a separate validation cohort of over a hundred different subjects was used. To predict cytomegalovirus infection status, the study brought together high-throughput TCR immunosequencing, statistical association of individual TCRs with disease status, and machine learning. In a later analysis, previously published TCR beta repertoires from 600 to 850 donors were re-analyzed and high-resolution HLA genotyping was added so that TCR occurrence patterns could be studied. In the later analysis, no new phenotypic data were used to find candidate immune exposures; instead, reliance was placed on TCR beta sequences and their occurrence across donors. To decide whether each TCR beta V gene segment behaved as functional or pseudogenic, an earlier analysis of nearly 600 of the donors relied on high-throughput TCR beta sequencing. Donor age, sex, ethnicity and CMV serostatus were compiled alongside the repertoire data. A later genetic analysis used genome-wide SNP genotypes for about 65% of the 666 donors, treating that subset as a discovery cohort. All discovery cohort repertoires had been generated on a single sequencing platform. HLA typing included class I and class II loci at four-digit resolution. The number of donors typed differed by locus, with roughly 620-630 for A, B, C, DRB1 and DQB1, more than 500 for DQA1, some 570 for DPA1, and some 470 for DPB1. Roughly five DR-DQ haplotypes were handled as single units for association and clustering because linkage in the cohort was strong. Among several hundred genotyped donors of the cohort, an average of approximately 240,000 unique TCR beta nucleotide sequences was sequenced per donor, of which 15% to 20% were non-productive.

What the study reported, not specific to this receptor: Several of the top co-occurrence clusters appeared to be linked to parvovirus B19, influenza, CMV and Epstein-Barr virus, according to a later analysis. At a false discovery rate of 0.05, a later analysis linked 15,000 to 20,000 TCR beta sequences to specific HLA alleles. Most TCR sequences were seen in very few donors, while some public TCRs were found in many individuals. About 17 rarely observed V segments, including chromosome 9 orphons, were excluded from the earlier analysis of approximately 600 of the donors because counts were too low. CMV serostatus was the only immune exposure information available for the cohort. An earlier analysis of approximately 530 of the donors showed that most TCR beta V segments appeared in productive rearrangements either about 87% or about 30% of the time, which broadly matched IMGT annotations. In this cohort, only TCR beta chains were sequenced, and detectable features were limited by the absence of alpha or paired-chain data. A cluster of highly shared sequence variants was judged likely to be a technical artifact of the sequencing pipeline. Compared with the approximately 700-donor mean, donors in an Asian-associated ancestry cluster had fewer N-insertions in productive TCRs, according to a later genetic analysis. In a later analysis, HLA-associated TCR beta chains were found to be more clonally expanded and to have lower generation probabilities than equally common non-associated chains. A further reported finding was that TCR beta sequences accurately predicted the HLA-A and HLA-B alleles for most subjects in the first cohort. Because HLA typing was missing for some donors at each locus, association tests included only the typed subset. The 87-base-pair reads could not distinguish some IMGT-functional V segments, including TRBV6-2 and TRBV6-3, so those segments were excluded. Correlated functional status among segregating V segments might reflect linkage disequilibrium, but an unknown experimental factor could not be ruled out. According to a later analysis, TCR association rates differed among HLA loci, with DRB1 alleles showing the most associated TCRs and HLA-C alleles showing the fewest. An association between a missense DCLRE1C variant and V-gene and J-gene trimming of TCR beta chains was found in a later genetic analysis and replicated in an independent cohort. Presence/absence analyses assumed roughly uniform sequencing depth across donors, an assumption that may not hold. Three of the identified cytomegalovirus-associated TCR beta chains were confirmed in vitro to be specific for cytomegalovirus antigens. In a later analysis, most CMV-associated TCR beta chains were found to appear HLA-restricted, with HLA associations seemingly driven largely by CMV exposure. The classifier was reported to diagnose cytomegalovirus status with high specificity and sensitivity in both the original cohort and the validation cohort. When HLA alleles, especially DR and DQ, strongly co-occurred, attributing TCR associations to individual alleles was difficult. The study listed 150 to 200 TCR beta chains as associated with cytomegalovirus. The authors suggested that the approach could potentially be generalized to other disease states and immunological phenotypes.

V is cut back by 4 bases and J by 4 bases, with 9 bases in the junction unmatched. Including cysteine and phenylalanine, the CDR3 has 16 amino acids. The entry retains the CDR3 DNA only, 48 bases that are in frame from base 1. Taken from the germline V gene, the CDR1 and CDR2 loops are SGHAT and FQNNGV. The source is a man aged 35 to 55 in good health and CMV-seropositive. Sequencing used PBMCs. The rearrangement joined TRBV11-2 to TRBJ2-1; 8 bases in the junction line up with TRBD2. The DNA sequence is TGTGCCAGCAGCTCATATAGCGGGAAGTCTTACAATGAGCAGTTCTTC. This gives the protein CASSSYSGKSYNEQFF.